This T cell receptor (beta chain) comes out of a study of blood T cell repertoires in COVID-19. Study-wide background: Specimens from acute and convalescent COVID-19 originated in the United States, Italy and Spain. PBMCs, B-cell-depleted T cells, or T cells were the source of the cDNA or gDNA that made up the material.

In germline, CDR1 is SGHVS, CDR2 FQNEAQ. Trimming left V 6 bases short and J 1 base short, with 13 bases between. CDR3 length: 15 amino acids. Original processing methods: Nucleated cell number was recorded as an estimate derived from reference gene primer amplification. The protocol was immunoSEQ multiplex PCR, while the TCRdb copy is restricted to in-frame clones and leaves out a portion. That table supplies the V and J calls and clone size; D and trimming were determined from the DNA. The sample records about 88,000 clones, about 88% being singletons. The TCR sequence derives from a woman at least 80 years old with acute or convalescent COVID-19. Sequences were obtained from peripheral blood. This chain connects TRBV7-8 to TRBJ1-3; D is possibly TRBD1 (6 bases). The CDR3 DNA is TGTGCCAGCAGACAAACAGGGCCATCTGGAAACACCATATATTTT. Its protein is CASRQTGPSGNTIYF.